This is a list of T cell receptor beta chains from one sample in a study of blood T cell repertoires in COVID-19. Data came from immunoSEQ multiplex PCR; TCRdb stores just in-frame clones and leaves some out. Of under 200,000 clones listed, roughly nine tenths are singletons. Input material: peripheral blood. These receptors were collected from a woman aged 55 to 70 with COVID-19, enrolled during active disease. The CDR3 runs from the conserved cysteine through the conserved F or W. A D gene is named only where the DNA matches it firmly. The size entry is marked missing in some rows and otherwise reads once, few, many or a size class.

V	size	J	D	DNA	CDR3
TRBV19	.	TRBJ1-1	.	TGTGCCAGTAGTACCGCGCACCTGTTCGCTGAAGCTTTCTTT	CASSTAHLFAEAFF
TRBV3-1/TRBV3-2	.	TRBJ1-1	TRBD1	TGTGCCAGCAGCAAAATATCCGGGACAGCATACACTGAAGCTTTCTTT	CASSKISGTAYTEAFF
TRBV6-1	.	TRBJ1-3	.	TGTGCCAGCAGTGAAAGCGTCCCTTCTGGAAACACCATATATTTT	CASSESVPSGNTIYF
TRBV6-2/TRBV6-3	few	TRBJ2-7	TRBD1	TGTGCCAGCAGCACTAATACCCTCTTGACAGGGGTCGAGCAGTACTTC	CASSTNTLLTGVEQYF
TRBV6-4	.	TRBJ1-3	.	TGTGCCAGCAGTGACCCCCTGGACAGCGATAACTCTGGAAACACCATATATTTT	CASSDPLDSDNSGNTIYF
TRBV12-5	.	TRBJ1-4	.	TGTGCTAGTGGTTTGACACAGGGAGCTAATGAAAAACTGTTTTTT	CASGLTQGANEKLFF
TRBV10-3	once	TRBJ1-6	.	TGTGCCATCAGTGACAGGGTTAACTATAATTCACCCCTCCACTTT	CAISDRVNYNSPLHF
TRBV28	.	TRBJ2-7	TRBD1	TGTGCCAGCAGTTACTTGGACAGGGCTCGCGAGCAGTACTTC	CASSYLDRAREQYF
TRBV7-2	.	TRBJ2-7	TRBD2	TGTGCCAGCAGCTTAGTTAGCGGGAGGGCCGCCTACGAGCAGTACTTC	CASSLVSGRAAYEQYF
TRBV9	.	TRBJ2-7	TRBD2	TGTGCCAGCAGCGTAGATCCAGCGGGAGGCGAGCAGTACTTC	CASSVDPAGGEQYF
TRBV7-2	.	TRBJ2-1	TRBD2	TGTGCCAGCAGCCCCCATTATGGGAGGGCGGGGCATGAGCAGTTCTTC	CASSPHYGRAGHEQFF
TRBV11-2	.	TRBJ2-1	.	TGTGCCAGCAGCTTAGAGGGCGGGACTTCCAATGAGCAGTTCTTC	CASSLEGGTSNEQFF
TRBV21-1	.	TRBJ1-1	.	TGTGCCAGCAGCGGGCCCTGTAACACTGAAGCTTTCTTT	CASSGPCNTEAFF
TRBV7-3	.	TRBJ2-1	TRBD1	TGTGCCAGCAGCGGACAGGGGCCACACAATGAGCAGTTCTTC	CASSGQGPHNEQFF
TRBV11-2	few	TRBJ2-7	TRBD2	TGTGCCAGCAGCTTAGAACTCCCGGCTAGCGGTGCCTACGAGCAGTACTTC	CASSLELPASGAYEQYF
TRBV7-2	.	TRBJ2-3	.	TGTGCCAGCAGCTTATTAGGGGGACGCACAGATACGCAGTATTTT	CASSLLGGRTDTQYF